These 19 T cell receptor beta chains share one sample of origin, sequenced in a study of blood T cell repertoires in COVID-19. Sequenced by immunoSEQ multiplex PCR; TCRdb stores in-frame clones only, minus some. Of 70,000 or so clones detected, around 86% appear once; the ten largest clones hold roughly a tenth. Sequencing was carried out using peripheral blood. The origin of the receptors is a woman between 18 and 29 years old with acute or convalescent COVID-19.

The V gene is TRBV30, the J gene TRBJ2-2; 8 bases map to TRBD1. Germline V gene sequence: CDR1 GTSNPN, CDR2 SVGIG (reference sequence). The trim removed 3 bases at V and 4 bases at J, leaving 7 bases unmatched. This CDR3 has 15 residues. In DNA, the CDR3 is TGTGCCTGGAGCCGCGGACAGGGCTCCACCGGGGAGCTGTTTTTT. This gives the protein CAWSRGQGSTGELFF.

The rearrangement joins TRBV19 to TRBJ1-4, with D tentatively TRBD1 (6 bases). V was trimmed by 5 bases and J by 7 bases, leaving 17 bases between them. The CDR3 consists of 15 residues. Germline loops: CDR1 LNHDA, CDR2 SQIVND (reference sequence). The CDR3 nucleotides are TGTGCCAGTAGTCCCCGTGGGCAGGGGAGTGAAAAACTGTTTTTT. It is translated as CASSPRGQGSEKLFF.

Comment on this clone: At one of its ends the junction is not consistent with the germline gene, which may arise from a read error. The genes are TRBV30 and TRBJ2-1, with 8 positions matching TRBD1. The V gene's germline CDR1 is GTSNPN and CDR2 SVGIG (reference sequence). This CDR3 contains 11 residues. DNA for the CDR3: TGTGCCTGGAGTGTGGGACAGGAGCCGTTCTTC. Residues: CAWSVGQEPFF.

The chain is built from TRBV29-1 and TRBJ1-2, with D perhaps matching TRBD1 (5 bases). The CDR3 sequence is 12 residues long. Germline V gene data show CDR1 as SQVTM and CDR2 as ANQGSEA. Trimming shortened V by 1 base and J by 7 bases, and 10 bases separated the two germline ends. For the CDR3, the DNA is TGCAGCGTTGAAGGAGGGGAGGCTGGCTACACCTTC. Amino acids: CSVEGGEAGYTF.

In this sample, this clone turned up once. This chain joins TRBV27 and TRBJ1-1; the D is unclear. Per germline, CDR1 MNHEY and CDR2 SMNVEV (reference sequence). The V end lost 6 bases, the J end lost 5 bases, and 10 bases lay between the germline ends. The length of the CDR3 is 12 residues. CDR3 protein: CASSPGSTEAFF. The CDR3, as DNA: TGTGCCAGCAGCCCGGGGAGTACTGAAGCTTTCTTT.

As DNA, the CDR3 is TGTGCCAGCTCACCCGGACAGGGCTACACCTTC. Residues: CASSPGQGYTF. The chain joins TRBV18 to TRBJ1-2; D possibly corresponds to TRBD1 (6 bases). Trimming took off 3 bases at V and 8 bases at J, with 7 bases between the two ends. This CDR3 contains 11 residues. Germline-derived CDR1 and CDR2 are KGHSH and LQKENI.

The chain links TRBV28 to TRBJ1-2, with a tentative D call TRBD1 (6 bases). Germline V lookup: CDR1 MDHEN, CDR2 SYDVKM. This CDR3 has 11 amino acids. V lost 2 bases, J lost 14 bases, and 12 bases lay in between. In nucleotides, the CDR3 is TGTGCCAGCAGTTTAATGGGGGCGGTTACCTTC. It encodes CASSLMGAVTF.

In DNA, the CDR3 is TGTGCCAGCAGCTTTTCCCGGGACAGCGTTAACTATGGCTACACCTTC. Amino acid sequence: CASSFSRDSVNYGYTF. This sequence joins TRBV7-9 and TRBJ1-2; 7 bases line up with TRBD1. This CDR3 comprises 16 residues. Germline V gives CDR1 SEHNR, CDR2 FQNEAQ (reference sequence). The trim removed 3 bases at V and 1 base at J, leaving 8 bases unmatched.

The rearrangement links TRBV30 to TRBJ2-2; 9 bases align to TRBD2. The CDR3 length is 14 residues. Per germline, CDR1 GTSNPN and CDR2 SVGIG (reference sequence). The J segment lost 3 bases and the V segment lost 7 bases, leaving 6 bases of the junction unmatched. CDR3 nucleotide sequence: TGTGCCTCGGGCGGGAGGGCGTACACCGGGGAGCTGTTTTTT. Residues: CASGGRAYTGELFF.

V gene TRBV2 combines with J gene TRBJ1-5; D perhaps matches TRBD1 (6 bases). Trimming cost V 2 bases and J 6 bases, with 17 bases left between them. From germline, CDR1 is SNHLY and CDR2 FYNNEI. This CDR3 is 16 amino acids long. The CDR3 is CASSESGAGVPQPQHF. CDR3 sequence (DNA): TGTGCCAGCAGTGAAAGCGGGGCAGGGGTGCCTCAGCCCCAGCATTTT. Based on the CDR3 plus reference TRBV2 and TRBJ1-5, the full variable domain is EPEVTQTPSHQVTQMGQEVILRCVPISNHLYFYWYRQILGQKVEFLVSFYNNEISEKSEIFDDQFSVERPDGSNFTLKIRSTKLEDSAMYFCASSESGAGVPQPQHFGDGTRLSIL.

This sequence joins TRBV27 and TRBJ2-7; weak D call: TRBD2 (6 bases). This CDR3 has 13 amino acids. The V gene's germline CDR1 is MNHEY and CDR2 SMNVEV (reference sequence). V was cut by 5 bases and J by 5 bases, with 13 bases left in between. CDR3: CASSRAGTDEQYF. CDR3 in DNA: TGTGCCAGCAGTAGGGCAGGGACTGACGAGCAGTACTTC.

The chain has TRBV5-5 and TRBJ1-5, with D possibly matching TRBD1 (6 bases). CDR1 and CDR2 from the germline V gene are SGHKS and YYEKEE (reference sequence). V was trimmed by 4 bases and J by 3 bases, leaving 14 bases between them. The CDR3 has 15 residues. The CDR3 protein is CASSLQGGDNQPQHF. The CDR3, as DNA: TGTGCCAGCAGCCTACAGGGAGGGGACAATCAGCCCCAGCATTTT.

The CDR3 region has the DNA TGCAGCGTTGTTGACAGGGGGCGTCGGGATGGCTACACCTTC. Its translation: CSVVDRGRRDGYTF. This sequence joins TRBV29-1 and TRBJ1-2; 10 bases are a match to TRBD1. The germline V gene has CDR1 SQVTM and CDR2 ANQGSEA. The CDR3 sequence is 14 residues long. V was clipped by 4 bases and J by 6 bases; unmatched bases: 8.

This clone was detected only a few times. The CDR3 spells CASSFDRGTEAFF. As DNA, the CDR3 is TGTGCCAGCAGCTTTGACAGAGGCACTGAAGCTTTCTTT. The chain recombines TRBV7-2 with TRBJ1-1; a possible D gene is TRBD1 (5 bases). Per germline, CDR1 SGHTA and CDR2 FQGNSA. This CDR3 comprises 13 residues. V lost 3 bases and J 4 bases, leaving 9 bases between the germline ends.

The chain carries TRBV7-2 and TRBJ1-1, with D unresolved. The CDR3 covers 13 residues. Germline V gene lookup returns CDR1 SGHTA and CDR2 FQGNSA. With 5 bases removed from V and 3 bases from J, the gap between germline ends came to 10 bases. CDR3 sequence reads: CASSPNGYTEAFF. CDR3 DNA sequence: TGTGCCAGCAGCCCCAACGGTTACACTGAAGCTTTCTTT.

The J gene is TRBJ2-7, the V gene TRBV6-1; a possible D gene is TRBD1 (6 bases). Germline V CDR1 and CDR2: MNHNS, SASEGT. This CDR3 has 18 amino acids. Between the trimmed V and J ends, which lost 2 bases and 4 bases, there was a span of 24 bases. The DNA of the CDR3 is TGTGCCAGCAGTGAACGGATAGCCGGGACACCTGACCTGTACGAGCAGTACTTC. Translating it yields CASSERIAGTPDLYEQYF.

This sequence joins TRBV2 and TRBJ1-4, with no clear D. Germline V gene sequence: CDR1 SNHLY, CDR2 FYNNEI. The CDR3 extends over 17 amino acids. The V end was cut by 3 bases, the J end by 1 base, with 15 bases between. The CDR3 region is CASSERSLIVTNEKLFF. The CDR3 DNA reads TGTGCCAGCAGTGAGAGATCTTTGATTGTAACTAATGAAAAACTGTTTTTT.

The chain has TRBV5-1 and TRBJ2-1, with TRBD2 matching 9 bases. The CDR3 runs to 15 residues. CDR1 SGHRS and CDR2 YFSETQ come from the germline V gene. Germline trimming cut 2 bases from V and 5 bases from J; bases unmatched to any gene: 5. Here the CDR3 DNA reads TGCGCCAGCAGCTTAGCGGGGGGCAGAAACAATGAGCAGTTCTTC. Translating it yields CASSLAGGRNNEQFF.

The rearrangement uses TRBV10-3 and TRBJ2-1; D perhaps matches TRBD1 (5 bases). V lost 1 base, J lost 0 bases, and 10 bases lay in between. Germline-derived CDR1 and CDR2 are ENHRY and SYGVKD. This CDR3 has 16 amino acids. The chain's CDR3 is CAISELTDLSYNEQFF. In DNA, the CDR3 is TGTGCCATCAGTGAGTTGACAGATCTCTCCTACAATGAGCAGTTCTTC.